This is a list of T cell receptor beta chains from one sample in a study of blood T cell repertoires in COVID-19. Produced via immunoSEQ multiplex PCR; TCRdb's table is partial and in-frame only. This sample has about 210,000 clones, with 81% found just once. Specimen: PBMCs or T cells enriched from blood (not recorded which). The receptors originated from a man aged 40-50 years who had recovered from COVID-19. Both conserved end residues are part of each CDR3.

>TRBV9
CASSPRPHLDRGTEAFF
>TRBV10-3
CAISGQGNQPQHF
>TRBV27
CASSSRGTGELFF
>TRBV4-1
CASSHAGLEAYEQYF
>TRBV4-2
CASSIRTGGDQPQHF
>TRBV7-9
CASSLLDTRSDYGYTF
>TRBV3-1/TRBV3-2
CASSQGAGTGGGQPQHF
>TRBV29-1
CSVGDREQFF
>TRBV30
CAWSVNRAYNEQFF
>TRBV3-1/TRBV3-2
CASSQAPGGYYGYTF
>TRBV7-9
CASSFGTVNTEAFF
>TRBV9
CASSVAGYRVGTQYF
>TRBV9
CASSVSGVLSGNTIYF
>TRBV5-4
CASSLAGGIYEQYF
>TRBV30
CAWSVATREAFF
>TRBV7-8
CASSNRVYEPQHF
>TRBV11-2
CASSLDTGLGYGYTF
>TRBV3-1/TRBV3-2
CASSQGGHNSNQPQHF
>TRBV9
CASSPLGTDSGLTGELFF
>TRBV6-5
CASMRWQDNEQYF
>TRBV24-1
CATHWGNQRWSYEQYF
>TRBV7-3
CASSFQSTDTQYF
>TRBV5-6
CASSLSPPEVRGANYGYTF
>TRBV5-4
CASSLGGGLRHVTYEQYF
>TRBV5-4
CASSLAVSTDTQYF
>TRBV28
CASSTRTGTTEAFF
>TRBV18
CASSSDSAGRFF
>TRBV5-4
CASSLGQGAGNTEAFF
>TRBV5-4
CASSPGQGSMNTEAFF
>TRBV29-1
CSVAFGQAEAFF
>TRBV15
CATSSRPGYEAFF
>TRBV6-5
CASSSSASNYGYTF
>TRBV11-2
CASSLDPGDNSPLHF
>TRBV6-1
CASSAPGQGVYEQYF
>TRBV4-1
CASSQGSSETNTGELFF
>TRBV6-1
CASSERGTTTYGYTF
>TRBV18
CASSPPRGNTEAFF
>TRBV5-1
CASSLGQTHTEAFF
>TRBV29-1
CSVETPGGSYNEQFF
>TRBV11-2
CASSLVLTSGPSVEQFF
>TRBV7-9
CASSPKPGTGGLSGNTIYF
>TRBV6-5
CASRSGLNRADGYTF
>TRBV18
CASSTLDRPRADGYTF
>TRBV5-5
CASSLTRGGNYGYTF
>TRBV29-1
CSVELAPRAEEQFF
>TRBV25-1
CASSDLKGQGARETQYF
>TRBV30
CAWNLNRQTNTIYF
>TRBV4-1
CASSPTTVYNEQFF
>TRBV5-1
CASSSTGGGSGNTIYF
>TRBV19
CASKRVGGTEAFF
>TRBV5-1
CASSSTGGGETQYF
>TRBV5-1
CASSLASQRETQYF
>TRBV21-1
CASSRDPGTVAGNTIYF